A single T cell receptor beta chain is shown here with its context. The CDR3 totals 11 residues. The ends were cut back, 4 bases at V and 5 bases at J, with 8 bases in the middle. Germline CDR1 GTSNPN, CDR2 SVGIG (reference sequence). This specimen belongs to a study of blood T cell repertoires in COVID-19. Study context: Researchers got acute and convalescent COVID-19 samples from the United States, Italy and Spain. T cells, B-cell-depleted T cells, or PBMCs supplied cDNA or gDNA.

Per the original data handling: Reference gene primer amplification in the assay estimated nucleated cell counts. Profiling relied on immunoSEQ multiplex PCR, and the TCRdb table lists in-frame clones only, not all of them. That table supplies the V and J calls and clone size; D and trimming were determined from the DNA. The sample holds under 95,000 clones; over 75% are singletons and the top ten take less than 2.5%. The chain links TRBV30 to TRBJ2-5; D is ambiguous. This receptor was obtained from a woman in her seventies with acute or convalescent COVID-19. Sequencing used peripheral blood. The CDR3, as DNA: TGTGCCTGGACGTTCGGGGAGACCCAGTACTTC. It translates to CAWTFGETQYF.